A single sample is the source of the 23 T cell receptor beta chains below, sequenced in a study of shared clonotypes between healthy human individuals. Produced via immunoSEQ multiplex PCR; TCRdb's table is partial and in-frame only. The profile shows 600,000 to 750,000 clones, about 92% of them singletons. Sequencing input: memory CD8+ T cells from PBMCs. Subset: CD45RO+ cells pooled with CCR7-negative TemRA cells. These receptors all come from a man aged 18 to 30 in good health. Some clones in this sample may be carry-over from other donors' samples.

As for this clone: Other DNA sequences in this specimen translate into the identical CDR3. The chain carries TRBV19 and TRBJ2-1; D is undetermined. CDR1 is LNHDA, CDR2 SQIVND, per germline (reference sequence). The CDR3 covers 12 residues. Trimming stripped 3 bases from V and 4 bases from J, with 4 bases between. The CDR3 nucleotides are TGTGCCAGTAGTATCGGGTACAATGAGCAGTTCTTC. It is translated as CASSIGYNEQFF.

CDR3 sequence (DNA): TGTGCCAGCCGGTCAGACAGGGGGCGACCCGGGGAGCTGTTTTTT. It is translated as CASRSDRGRPGELFF. The rearrangement links TRBV6-1 to TRBJ2-2, with TRBD1 matching over 10 bases. CDR1 MNHNS and CDR2 SASEGT come from the germline V gene. The CDR3 covers 15 residues. J gave up 6 bases and V 8 bases, and 9 bases lay outside the gene matches.

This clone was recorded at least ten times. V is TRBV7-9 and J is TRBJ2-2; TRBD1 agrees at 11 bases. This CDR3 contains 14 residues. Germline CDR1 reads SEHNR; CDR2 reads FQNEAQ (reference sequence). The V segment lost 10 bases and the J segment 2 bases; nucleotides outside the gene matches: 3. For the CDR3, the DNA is TGTGCCACCTGGACAGGGGGCAACACCGGGGAGCTGTTTTTT. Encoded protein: CATWTGGNTGELFF. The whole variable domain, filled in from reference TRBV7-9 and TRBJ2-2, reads DTGVSQNPRHKITKRGQNVTFRCDPISEHNRLYWYRQTLGQGPEFLTYFQNEAQLEKSRLLSDRFSAERPKGSFSTLEIQRTEQGDSAMYLCATWTGGNTGELFFGEGSRLTVL.

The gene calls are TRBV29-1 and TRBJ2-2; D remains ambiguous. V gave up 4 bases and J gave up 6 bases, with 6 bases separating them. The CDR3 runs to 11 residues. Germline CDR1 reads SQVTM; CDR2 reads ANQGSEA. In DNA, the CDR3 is TGCAGCGTTGTTTACGCCGGGGAGCTGTTTTTT. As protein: CSVVYAGELFF.

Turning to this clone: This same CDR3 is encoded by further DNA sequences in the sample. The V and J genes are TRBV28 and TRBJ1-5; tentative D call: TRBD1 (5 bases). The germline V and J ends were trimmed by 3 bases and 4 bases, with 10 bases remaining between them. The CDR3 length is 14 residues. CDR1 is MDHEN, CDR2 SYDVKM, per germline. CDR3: CASSLWGGNQPQHF. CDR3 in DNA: TGTGCCAGCAGTTTGTGGGGGGGAAATCAGCCCCAGCATTTT.

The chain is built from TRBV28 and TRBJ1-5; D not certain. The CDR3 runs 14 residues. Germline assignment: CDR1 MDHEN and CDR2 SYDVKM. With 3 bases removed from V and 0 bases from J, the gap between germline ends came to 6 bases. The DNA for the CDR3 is TGTGCCAGCAGTTTGCTTCCTAGCAATCAGCCCCAGCATTTT. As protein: CASSLLPSNQPQHF.

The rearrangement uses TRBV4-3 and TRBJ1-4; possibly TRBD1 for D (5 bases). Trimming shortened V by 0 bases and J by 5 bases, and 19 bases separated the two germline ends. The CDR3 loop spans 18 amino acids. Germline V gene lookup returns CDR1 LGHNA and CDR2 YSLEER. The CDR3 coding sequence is TGCGCCAGCAGCCAAGATCTTTACCAGGGAGCTGTAAATGAAAAACTGTTTTTT. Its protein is CASSQDLYQGAVNEKLFF.

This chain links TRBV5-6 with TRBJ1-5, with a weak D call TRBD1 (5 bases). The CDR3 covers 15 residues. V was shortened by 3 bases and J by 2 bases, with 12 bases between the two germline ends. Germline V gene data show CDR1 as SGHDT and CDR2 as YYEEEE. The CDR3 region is CASSWDRTGNQPQHF. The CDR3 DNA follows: TGTGCCAGCAGCTGGGACCGGACCGGCAATCAGCCCCAGCATTTT. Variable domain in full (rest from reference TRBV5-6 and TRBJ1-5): DAGVTQSPTHLIKTRGQQVTLRCSPKSGHDTVSWYQQALGQGPQFIFQYYEEEERQRGNFPDRFSGHQFPNYSSELNVNALLLGDSALYLCASSWDRTGNQPQHFGDGTRLSIL.

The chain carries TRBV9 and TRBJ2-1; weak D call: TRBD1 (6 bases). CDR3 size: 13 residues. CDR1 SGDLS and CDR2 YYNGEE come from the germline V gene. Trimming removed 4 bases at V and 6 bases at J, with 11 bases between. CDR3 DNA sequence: TGTGCCAGCAGCCAGGGGCGCTTCAATGAGCAGTTCTTC. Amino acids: CASSQGRFNEQFF.

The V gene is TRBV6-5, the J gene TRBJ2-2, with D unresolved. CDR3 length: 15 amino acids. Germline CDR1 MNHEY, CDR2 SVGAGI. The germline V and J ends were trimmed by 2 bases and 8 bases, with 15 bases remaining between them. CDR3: CASSYQKLLVGELFF. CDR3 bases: TGTGCCAGCAGTTACCAAAAACTATTGGTGGGGGAGCTGTTTTTT.

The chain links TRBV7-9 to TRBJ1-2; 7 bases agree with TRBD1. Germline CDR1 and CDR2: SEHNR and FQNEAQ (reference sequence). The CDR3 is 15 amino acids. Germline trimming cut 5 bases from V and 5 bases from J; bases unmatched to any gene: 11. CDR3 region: CASSGFNRGAYGYTF. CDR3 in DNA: TGTGCCAGCAGCGGCTTCAACAGGGGCGCTTATGGCTACACCTTC.

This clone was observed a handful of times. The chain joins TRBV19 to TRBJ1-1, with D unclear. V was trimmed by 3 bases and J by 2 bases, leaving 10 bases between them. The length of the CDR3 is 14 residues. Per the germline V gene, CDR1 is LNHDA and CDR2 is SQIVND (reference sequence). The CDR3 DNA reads TGTGCCAGTAGTATGGGGAGGGAAAACACTGAAGCTTTCTTT. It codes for CASSMGRENTEAFF.

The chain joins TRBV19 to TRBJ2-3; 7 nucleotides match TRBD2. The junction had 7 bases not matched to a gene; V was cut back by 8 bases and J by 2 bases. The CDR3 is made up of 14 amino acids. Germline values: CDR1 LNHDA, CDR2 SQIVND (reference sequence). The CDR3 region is CASEKAGDTDTQYF. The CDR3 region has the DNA TGTGCCAGTGAAAAGGCGGGGGACACAGATACGCAGTATTTT.

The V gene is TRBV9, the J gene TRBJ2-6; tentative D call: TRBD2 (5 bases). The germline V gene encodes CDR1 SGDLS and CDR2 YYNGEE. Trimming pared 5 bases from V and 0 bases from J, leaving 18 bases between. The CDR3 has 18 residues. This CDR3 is CASSLPYAGYSGANVLTF. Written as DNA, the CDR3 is TGTGCCAGCAGTCTCCCCTATGCGGGTTACTCTGGGGCCAACGTCCTGACTTTC.

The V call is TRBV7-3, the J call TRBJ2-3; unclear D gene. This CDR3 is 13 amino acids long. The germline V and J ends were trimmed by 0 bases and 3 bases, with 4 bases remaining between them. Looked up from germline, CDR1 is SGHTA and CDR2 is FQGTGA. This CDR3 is CASSLTGTDTQYF. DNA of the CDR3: TGTGCCAGCAGCTTAACGGGGACAGATACGCAGTATTTT.

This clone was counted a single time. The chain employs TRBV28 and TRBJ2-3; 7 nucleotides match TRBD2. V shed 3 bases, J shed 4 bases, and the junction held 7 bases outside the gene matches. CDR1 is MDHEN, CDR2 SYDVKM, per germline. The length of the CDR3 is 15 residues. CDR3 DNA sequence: TGTGCCAGCAGTTTTTCGCGGGAGAGGGCAGATACGCAGTATTTT. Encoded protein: CASSFSRERADTQYF. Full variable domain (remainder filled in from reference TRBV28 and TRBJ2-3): DVKVTQSSRYLVKRTGEKVFLECVQDMDHENMFWYRQDPGLGLRLIYFSYDVKMKEKGDIPEGYSVSREKKERFSLILESASTNQTSMYLCASSFSRERADTQYFGPGTRLTVL.

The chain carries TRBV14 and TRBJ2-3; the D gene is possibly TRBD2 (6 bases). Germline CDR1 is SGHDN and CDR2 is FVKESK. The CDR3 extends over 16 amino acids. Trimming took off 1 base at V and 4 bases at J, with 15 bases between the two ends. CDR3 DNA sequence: TGTGCCAGCAGCCAAGCTTACGGGAGTAGCTCAGATACGCAGTATTTT. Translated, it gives CASSQAYGSSSDTQYF.

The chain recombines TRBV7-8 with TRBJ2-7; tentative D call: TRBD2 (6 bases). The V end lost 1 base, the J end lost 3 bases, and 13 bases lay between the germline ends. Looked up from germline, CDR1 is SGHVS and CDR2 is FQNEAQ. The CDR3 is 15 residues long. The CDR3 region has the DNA TGTGCCAGCAGCTTAGATTTAGCGGACAACTACGAGCAGTACTTC. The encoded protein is CASSLDLADNYEQYF.

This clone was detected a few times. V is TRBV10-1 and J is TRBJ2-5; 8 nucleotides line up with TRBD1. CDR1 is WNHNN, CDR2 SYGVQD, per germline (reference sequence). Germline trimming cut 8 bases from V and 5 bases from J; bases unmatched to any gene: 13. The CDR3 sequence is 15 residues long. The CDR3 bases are TGCGCCAGCTGTAGACAGGGGCCTGGTAAGGAGACCCAGTACTTC. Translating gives CASCRQGPGKETQYF.

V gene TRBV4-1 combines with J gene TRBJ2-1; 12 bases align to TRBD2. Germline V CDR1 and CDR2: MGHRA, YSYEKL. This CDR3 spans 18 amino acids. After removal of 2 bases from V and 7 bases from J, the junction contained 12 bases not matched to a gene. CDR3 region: CASSQTRLAGGPGNEQFF. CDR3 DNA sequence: TGCGCCAGCAGCCAAACCAGGCTAGCGGGAGGGCCGGGGAATGAGCAGTTCTTC.

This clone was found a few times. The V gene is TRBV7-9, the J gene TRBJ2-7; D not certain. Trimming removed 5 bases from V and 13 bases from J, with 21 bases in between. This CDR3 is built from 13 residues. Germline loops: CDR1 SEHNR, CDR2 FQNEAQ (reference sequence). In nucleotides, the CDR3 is TGTGCCAGCAGCGCCGATCTAGTCAGGCAGAAATACTTC. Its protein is CASSADLVRQKYF.

The CDR3 spells CASSYAGTGHSNQPQHF. The CDR3 nucleotides read TGCGCCAGCAGCTACGCCGGGACAGGACATAGCAATCAGCCCCAGCATTTT. The chain employs TRBV4-1 and TRBJ1-5; 8 nucleotides match TRBD1. The CDR3 extends over 17 amino acids. V dropped 5 bases and J dropped 0; count of bases not matched to a gene: 9. The germline CDR1 and CDR2 sequences are MGHRA and YSYEKL.

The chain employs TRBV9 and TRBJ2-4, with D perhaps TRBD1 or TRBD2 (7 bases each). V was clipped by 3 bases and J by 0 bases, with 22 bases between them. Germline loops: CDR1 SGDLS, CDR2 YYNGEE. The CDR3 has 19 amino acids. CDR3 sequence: CASSDPLRGGNEAKNIQYF. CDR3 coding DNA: TGTGCCAGCAGCGACCCCCTCAGGGGGGGGAATGAAGCCAAAAACATTCAGTACTTC.